A single sample is the source of the 14 T cell receptor beta chains below, sequenced in a study of blood T cell repertoires in COVID-19. Clones were sequenced by immunoSEQ multiplex PCR, and TCRdb holds only the in-frame ones, with some missing. The data contain some 180,000 clones, approximately 83% of them singletons. Sample: peripheral blood. Source of these receptors: a woman of 80 years or more with acute or convalescent COVID-19.

The chain employs TRBV7-2 and TRBJ2-7, with D possibly TRBD2 on 5 matching bases. Germline lookup yields CDR1 SGHTA and CDR2 FQGNSA. Trimming took off 5 bases at V and 3 bases at J, with 20 bases between the two ends. The CDR3 runs to 16 residues. CDR3 DNA: TGTGCCAGCAGCCTTCTTGACACAGCGGCGAACTACGAGCAGTACTTC. It codes for CASSLLDTAANYEQYF.

This clone appeared once. The V gene is TRBV19, the J gene TRBJ2-3; 12 bases are shared with TRBD2. Germline trimming cut 5 bases from V and 0 bases from J; bases unmatched to any gene: 6. The germline V gene has CDR1 LNHDA and CDR2 SQIVND (reference sequence). The CDR3 consists of 17 residues. The CDR3 reads CASSSRLAGESTDTQYF. DNA for the CDR3: TGTGCCAGTAGTTCCCGACTAGCGGGGGAGAGCACAGATACGCAGTATTTT.

The V and J genes are TRBV14 and TRBJ1-2, with 7 positions matching TRBD1. V dropped 4 bases and J dropped 4; count of bases not matched to a gene: 6. Germline V CDR1 and CDR2: SGHDN, FVKESK. This CDR3 contains 14 residues. As DNA, the CDR3 is TGTGCCAGCAGCCCCCGGACAGGCTTCTATGGCTACACCTTC. As protein: CASSPRTGFYGYTF.

The chain has TRBV6-2 or TRBV6-3 and TRBJ2-1; the match to TRBD2 covers 9 bases. Germline lookup yields CDR1 MNHEY and CDR2 SVGEGT. V shed 4 bases and J 6 bases; nucleotides not matched to a gene: 10. The CDR3 is 16 amino acids. The CDR3 nucleotides are TGTGCCAGCAGTTTAGTGGCGGGAGGGCTTGTCAATGAGCAGTTCTTC. Residues: CASSLVAGGLVNEQFF.

This chain uses TRBV4-3 with TRBJ2-5; 8 bases map to TRBD2. CDR1 and CDR2 (germline): LGHNA, YSLEER. This CDR3 comprises 15 residues. J gave up 4 bases and V 4 bases, and 8 bases lay outside the gene matches. In nucleotides, the CDR3 is TGCGCCAGCAGCCGGGGAGCGGGAGATGGAGAGACCCAGTACTTC. Translation gives CASSRGAGDGETQYF.

The chain couples TRBV19 to TRBJ1-5, with 10 bases aligning to TRBD1. CDR3 length: 14 amino acids. CDR1 and CDR2 (germline): LNHDA, SQIVND (reference sequence). V was clipped by 10 bases and J by 7 bases; unmatched bases: 10. The CDR3 protein is CATGTGTGDQPQHF. The CDR3 region has the DNA TGTGCCACTGGGACCGGGACAGGGGACCAGCCCCAGCATTTT.

The V call is TRBV5-1, the J call TRBJ1-4, with D perhaps TRBD1 (5 bases). V was pared by 0 bases and J by 10 bases, with 16 bases between. Germline V CDR1 and CDR2: SGHRS, YFSETQ. The CDR3 consists of 15 residues. The chain's CDR3 is CASSLGAGRDGKLFF. DNA for the CDR3: TGCGCCAGCAGCTTGGGGGCAGGGCGCGACGGAAAACTGTTTTTT.

The chain links TRBV5-1 to TRBJ2-2; D remains ambiguous. The CDR3 is 12 amino acids. CDR1 is SGHRS and CDR2 is YFSETQ in the germline V gene. Trimming removed 4 bases from V and 7 bases from J, with 8 bases in between. The CDR3 loop reads CASSPSVGELFF. The CDR3 region has the DNA TGCGCCAGCAGCCCCTCCGTCGGGGAGCTGTTTTTT. Looking up the rest from reference TRBV5-1 and TRBJ2-2 gives the full variable domain: KAGVTQTPRYLIKTRGQQVTLSCSPISGHRSVSWYQQTPGQGLQFLFEYFSETQRNKGNFPGRFSGRQFSNSRSEMNVSTLELGDSALYLCASSPSVGELFFGEGSRLTVL.

The chain is built from TRBV19 and TRBJ2-4, with 11 bases that match TRBD2. Per germline, CDR1 LNHDA and CDR2 SQIVND (reference sequence). V shed 4 bases and J 5 bases; nucleotides not matched to a gene: 4. The CDR3 consists of 15 residues. The CDR3 DNA reads TGTGCCAGTAGTAATTCGGGACTAGCGGAAAACATTCAGTACTTC. Residues: CASSNSGLAENIQYF.

This chain joins TRBV28 and TRBJ2-3; 8 positions match TRBD2. V shed 6 bases, J shed 3 bases, and the junction held 11 bases outside the gene matches. This CDR3 spans 16 amino acids. The V gene's germline CDR1 is MDHEN and CDR2 SYDVKM. This CDR3 reads CASRPSGGRRTDTQYF. In nucleotides, the CDR3 is TGTGCCAGCAGGCCCTCGGGGGGGCGGAGGACAGATACGCAGTATTTT. Variable domain in full (rest from reference TRBV28 and TRBJ2-3): DVKVTQSSRYLVKRTGEKVFLECVQDMDHENMFWYRQDPGLGLRLIYFSYDVKMKEKGDIPEGYSVSREKKERFSLILESASTNQTSMYLCASRPSGGRRTDTQYFGPGTRLTVL.

The rearrangement links TRBV5-1 to TRBJ2-3; 9 bases line up with TRBD1. V was pared by 6 bases and J by 6 bases, with 8 bases of the junction left unmatched. This CDR3 has 14 amino acids. Germline V gene lookup returns CDR1 SGHRS and CDR2 YFSETQ. CDR3 loop: CASIPGQGPDTQYF. The CDR3 DNA reads TGCGCCAGCATCCCGGGACAGGGACCGGATACGCAGTATTTT.

The genes are TRBV18 and TRBJ2-7, with 8 bases lining up with TRBD1. CDR1 is KGHSH, CDR2 LQKENI, per germline. Trimming took 4 bases from V and 0 from J; bases not matched to a gene: 5. This CDR3 region has 15 residues. This CDR3 is CASSLRTGSSYEQYF. The CDR3 DNA follows: TGTGCCAGCTCACTAAGGACAGGGAGCTCCTACGAGCAGTACTTC.

The J gene is TRBJ1-2, the V gene TRBV28; TRBD1 matches 7 bases. The germline V gene has CDR1 MDHEN and CDR2 SYDVKM. The CDR3 loop spans 15 amino acids. V lost 5 bases to trimming and J lost 1 base; unmatched junction nucleotides: 7. CDR3 sequence: CASSTGAADNYGYTF. CDR3 nucleotides: TGTGCCAGCAGTACAGGGGCAGCAGATAACTATGGCTACACCTTC.

The genes are TRBV4-3 and TRBJ1-4; 7 nucleotides line up with TRBD1. V lost 0 bases, J lost 3 bases, and 13 bases stayed unmatched. This CDR3 comprises 19 residues. CDR1 is LGHNA and CDR2 is YSLEER in the germline V gene. The CDR3: CASSQDRVTGTMANEKLFF. CDR3 nucleotide sequence: TGCGCCAGCAGCCAAGATCGGGTGACAGGGACAATGGCTAATGAAAAACTGTTTTTT.